This paragraph reports one T cell receptor beta chain. The data are from a study of technical replicates of blood from a handful of donors. Using immunoSEQ multiplex PCR, the repertoire was profiled, and TCRdb retains in-frame clones only, with some absent. Among tens of thousands of clones, around 86% were seen once, and the ten largest hold roughly 4.5%. In germline, CDR1 is SGHTA, CDR2 FQGNSA. V trimming: 3 bases; J trimming: 10 bases; junction bases outside the gene matches: 9. The length of the CDR3 is 16 residues. The receptor's source is a human donor in good health. Some clones in this sample may be carry-over from other donors' samples. Sequencing used PBMCs. This chain joins TRBV7-2 and TRBJ2-1; 13 nucleotides match TRBD2. The CDR3 here is CASSFTSGGAQGEQFF. CDR3 DNA: TGTGCCAGCAGCTTTACTAGCGGGGGGGCCCAGGGGGAGCAGTTCTTC.